Included here is one T cell receptor beta chain sequence, with context. Its antigen is not known. These data are taken from a study of Siglec-9 on CD8 T cells in melanoma. Study conclusions and caveats: An effector memory CD8+ T-cell subset seemingly accumulating in melanoma was reportedly marked and regulated by Siglec-9.

Using immunoSEQ multiplex PCR, the repertoire was profiled, and TCRdb retains in-frame clones only, with some absent. Seen here are over a thousand clones, around three fifths observed once, and the top ten hold approximately 15%. Germline CDR1 reads SEHNR; CDR2 reads FQNEAQ (reference sequence). V was cut by 5 bases and J by 5 bases, with 18 bases left in between. CDR3 size: 15 residues. This clonotype was sampled from a human donor in good health. The V and J genes are TRBV7-9 and TRBJ1-2; D unclear. What was sequenced was Siglec-9+ CD8+ T cells sorted from blood. The CDR3 protein is CASSPPGQLPYGYTF. The CDR3, as DNA: TGTGCCAGCAGCCCCCCCGGCCAGCTTCCGTATGGCTACACCTTC.